One and the same sample provided the 18 T cell receptor beta chains below, sequenced in a study of T cell repertoires in cytomegalovirus infection. TCRdb redid the calling of the reads with MiXCR, one entry per CDR3 protein. Of about 250,000 distinct CDR3 sequences listed, around 6.4% were seen once; the top ten hold around 6%. Sequenced: PBMCs. The receptors shown here come from a human donor in good health (CMV status not recorded). Some clones in this sample may be carry-over from other donors' samples.

This clonotype was observed a few times. The chain employs TRBV7-7 and TRBJ2-5; TRBD1 is a possible D gene (5 bases). V lost 4 bases, J lost 4 bases, and 19 bases lay in between. CDR3 length: 16 residues. Germline assignment: CDR1 SSHAT and CDR2 FNYEAQ (reference sequence). The CDR3 spells CASSYTGPGQGETQYF. Written as DNA, the CDR3 is TGTGCCAGCAGCTACACTGGCCCCGGGCAGGGAGAGACCCAGTACTTC. The variable domain in full, completed from reference TRBV7-7 and TRBJ2-5, reads GAGVSQSPRYKVTKRGQDVTLRCDPISSHATLYWYQQALGQGPEFLTYFNYEAQPDKSGLPSDRFSAERPEGSISTLTIQRTEQRDSAMYRCASSYTGPGQGETQYFGPGTRLLVL.

This clonotype was seen many times. V and J are TRBV2 and TRBJ1-1, with D tentatively TRBD1 (5 bases). Germline V gene data show CDR1 as SNHLY and CDR2 as FYNNEI. CDR3 length: 15 amino acids. The germline V and J ends were trimmed by 0 bases and 7 bases, with 15 bases remaining between them. In nucleotides, the CDR3 is TGTGCCAGCAGTGAAGCGAGGGCAGGGCTAGGTGAAGCTTTCTTT. This codes for CASSEARAGLGEAFF.

This clonotype occurred many times. CDR3 DNA: TGCAGCGTGATAGACAGGGGCTCCTACAATGAGCAGTTCTTC. Translated, it gives CSVIDRGSYNEQFF. The chain combines TRBV29-1 with TRBJ2-1; 8 positions agree with TRBD1. The CDR3 consists of 14 residues. V trimming: 6 bases; J trimming: 0 bases; junction bases outside the gene matches: 4. Germline CDR1 reads SQVTM; CDR2 reads ANQGSEA.

This clonotype showed up many times. V is TRBV12-3 or TRBV12-4 and J is TRBJ2-1, with 7 bases aligning to TRBD2. The CDR3 covers 16 residues. With 8 bases clipped from V and 6 bases from J, the junction kept 16 bases outside the gene matches. The CDR3 is CASSEPLADVSNEQFF. DNA of the CDR3: TGTGCCAGCTCTGAACCTCTAGCGGACGTAAGCAATGAGCAGTTCTTC.

The chain is built from TRBV12-3 or TRBV12-4 and TRBJ2-2, with 8 bases that match TRBD1. V lost 3 bases to trimming and J lost 8 bases; unmatched junction nucleotides: 11. This CDR3 region has 16 residues. The DNA for the CDR3 is TGTGCCAGCAGTTTGACGGGACAGGCCCACGGAGGGGAGCTGTTTTTT. This sequence encodes CASSLTGQAHGGELFF.

This clonotype occurred many times. This sequence joins TRBV13 and TRBJ1-6; 7 bases fit TRBD1. The V gene end was trimmed by 5 bases and the J gene end by 5 bases; junction bases not matched to a gene: 12. The CDR3 is 17 residues long. CDR1 is PRHDT and CDR2 is FYEKMQ in the germline V gene (reference sequence). CDR3 nucleotides: TGTGCCAGCAGCGCTAATCCTACAGGGGCCAATAATTCACCCCTCCACTTT. Its translation: CASSANPTGANNSPLHF. Variable domain in full (rest from reference TRBV13 and TRBJ1-6): AAGVIQSPRHLIKEKRETATLKCYPIPRHDTVYWYQQGPGQDPQFLISFYEKMQSDKGSIPDRFSAQQFSDYHSELNMSSLELGDSALYFCASSANPTGANNSPLHFGNGTRLTVT.

This clonotype was found many times. This chain uses TRBV6-5 with TRBJ1-5, with TRBD1 as a possible D gene (5 bases). Per the germline V gene, CDR1 is MNHEY and CDR2 is SVGAGI. The CDR3 consists of 14 residues. The V gene lost 6 bases and the J gene lost 3 bases, with 12 bases spanning the gap. The CDR3 region is CASRTGGNNQPQHF. The CDR3 region has the DNA TGTGCCAGCAGAACCGGGGGAAACAATCAGCCCCAGCATTTT.

This clonotype was seen ten or more times. The chain joins TRBV7-2 to TRBJ2-3; perhaps TRBD2 as D (5 bases). Germline assignment: CDR1 SGHTA and CDR2 FQGNSA. This CDR3 is 13 amino acids long. Trimming shortened V by 5 bases and J by 4 bases, and 10 bases separated the two germline ends. The CDR3 reads CASSPNSADTQYF. CDR3 nucleotides: TGTGCCAGCAGCCCAAATAGCGCAGATACGCAGTATTTT.

This clonotype appeared many times. This chain uses TRBV14 with TRBJ2-3; D may be TRBD1 (5 bases). The germline V gene encodes CDR1 SGHDN and CDR2 FVKESK. This CDR3 comprises 15 residues. The V gene lost 0 bases and the J gene lost 3 bases, with 10 bases spanning the gap. CDR3 residues: CASSQEARDTDTQYF. DNA of the CDR3: TGTGCCAGCAGCCAAGAAGCCAGGGATACAGATACGCAGTATTTT.

This clonotype was seen a handful of times. This chain joins TRBV5-1 and TRBJ1-3; 9 positions match TRBD1. J lost 0 bases, V lost 2 bases, and 6 bases had no gene match. Looked up from germline, CDR1 is SGHRS and CDR2 is YFSETQ. The CDR3 has 17 residues. The CDR3 protein is CASSFAGTGTSGNTIYF. For the CDR3, the DNA is TGCGCCAGCAGCTTTGCCGGGACAGGGACCTCTGGAAACACCATATATTTT. The full variable domain, in which reference TRBV5-1 and TRBJ1-3 provide the parts outside the CDR3, is KAGVTQTPRYLIKTRGQQVTLSCSPISGHRSVSWYQQTPGQGLQFLFEYFSETQRNKGNFPGRFSGRQFSNSRSEMNVSTLELGDSALYLCASSFAGTGTSGNTIYFGEGSWLTVV.

On this clonotype: A much larger clone differs from this one at a single base, so this may be a read error. The chain carries TRBV29-1 and TRBJ2-2; D not certain. Germline assignment: CDR1 SQVTM and CDR2 ANQGSEA. Trimming cost V 5 bases and J 2 bases, with 12 bases left between them. There are 14 residues in the CDR3. CDR3 amino acids: CSVFRDTNTGELFF. The CDR3 bases are TGCAGCGTTTTTCGAGACACCAACACCGGGGAGCTGTTTTTT.

Ten or more counts support this clonotype. V is TRBV7-2 and J is TRBJ1-1; 7 nucleotides line up with TRBD1. Germline V gene lookup returns CDR1 SGHTA and CDR2 FQGNSA. CDR3 length equals 14 residues. J lost 4 bases, V lost 3 bases, and 5 bases had no gene match. In DNA, the CDR3 is TGTGCCAGCAGCTTTATTACAGGGGTCACTGAAGCTTTCTTT. Its protein product is CASSFITGVTEAFF.

This clonotype was seen repeatedly, ten times or more. This rearrangement joins TRBV7-3 to TRBJ2-3; D remains ambiguous. Trimming took off 9 bases at V and 0 bases at J, with 10 bases between the two ends. This CDR3 contains 13 residues. Germline assignment: CDR1 SGHTA and CDR2 FQGTGA. The CDR3 DNA follows: TGTGCCAGTGGTAATCCTAGCACAGATACGCAGTATTTT. It encodes CASGNPSTDTQYF.

In this sample, this clonotype turned up many times. The V gene is TRBV7-9, the J gene TRBJ1-2, with D perhaps TRBD1 (5 bases). V shed 5 bases and J shed 5 bases, with 18 bases lying between them. CDR1 is SEHNR and CDR2 is FQNEAQ in the germline V gene (reference sequence). The CDR3 extends over 15 amino acids. The CDR3, as DNA: TGTGCCAGCAGCCCTCTGGGAGGGTCAGGGTATGGCTACACCTTC. Translation gives CASSPLGGSGYGYTF.

This clonotype was seen many times. The V call is TRBV5-1, the J call TRBJ2-5; 8 bases agree with TRBD1. CDR3 length equals 15 residues. Germline V gene lookup returns CDR1 SGHRS and CDR2 YFSETQ. Germline trimming cut 3 bases from V and 2 bases from J; bases unmatched to any gene: 6. Here the CDR3 DNA reads TGCGCCAGCAGCTCCCGGACAGGGAATCAAGAGACCCAGTACTTC. Translating it yields CASSSRTGNQETQYF.

The chain carries TRBV27 and TRBJ2-1, with 8 bases lining up with TRBD1. Germline values: CDR1 MNHEY, CDR2 SMNVEV (reference sequence). CDR3 length: 15 residues. Trimming cost V 0 bases and J 5 bases; bases outside gene matches: 3. The CDR3 DNA reads TGTGCCAGCAGTTTATCAAGGGACAGGAACAATGAGCAGTTCTTC. Its translation is CASSLSRDRNNEQFF.

In this sample, this clonotype turned up many times. DNA of the CDR3: TGTGCCAGCAGCTTAAACCCAGGGGCTACCTACGAGCAGTACTTC. Protein: CASSLNPGATYEQYF. The chain employs TRBV7-2 and TRBJ2-7; possible D gene TRBD1, 6 bases. This CDR3 has 15 amino acids. The germline V gene has CDR1 SGHTA and CDR2 FQGNSA. V was pared by 2 bases and J by 2 bases, with 13 bases between.

This clonotype was counted ten times or more. The chain carries TRBV9 and TRBJ2-1, with 9 bases identical to TRBD2. The V and J ends lost 3 bases and 5 bases, in that order; junction bases with no gene match: 12. The germline V gene encodes CDR1 SGDLS and CDR2 YYNGEE. The CDR3 has 17 amino acids. CDR3: CASSAEPGLAADNEQFF. The CDR3 DNA follows: TGTGCCAGCAGCGCAGAACCGGGACTAGCCGCCGACAATGAGCAGTTCTTC.